Listed here is a single T cell receptor (beta chain). Its cognate antigen is unknown. The data were taken from a study of human T cells and chemical hapten exposure. Overall study context: Slight volume differences across pooled libraries mainly accounted for varying per-sample TCR yields. Overall study results and limits: Once DPC sensitization occurred, TCRs above 1 in 1000 frequency showed no change.

The CDR3 is 14 amino acids. V shed 6 bases and J shed 6 bases, with 15 bases lying between them. Germline CDR1 is SNHLY and CDR2 is FYNNEI. Unique molecular identifiers were attached to individual cDNA molecules within the library. TCRdb re-called the RACE reads with MiXCR, one entry per CDR3 protein. The sample shows 75,000 to 100,000 distinct CDR3 sequences, over 8% of them seen only once. As for time point: healthy volunteer bleed at 2 weeks. Unfractionated whole blood yielded the extracted total RNA. This sequence was found in a female donor in good health. Some clones in this sample may be carry-over from other donors' samples. The chain combines TRBV2 with TRBJ1-5; perhaps TRBD1 as D (6 bases). The sample consisted of whole blood. The CDR3 DNA follows: TGTGCCAGCAGCCTAGGGGACATTTCTCAGCCCCAGCATTTT. Amino acids: CASSLGDISQPQHF.